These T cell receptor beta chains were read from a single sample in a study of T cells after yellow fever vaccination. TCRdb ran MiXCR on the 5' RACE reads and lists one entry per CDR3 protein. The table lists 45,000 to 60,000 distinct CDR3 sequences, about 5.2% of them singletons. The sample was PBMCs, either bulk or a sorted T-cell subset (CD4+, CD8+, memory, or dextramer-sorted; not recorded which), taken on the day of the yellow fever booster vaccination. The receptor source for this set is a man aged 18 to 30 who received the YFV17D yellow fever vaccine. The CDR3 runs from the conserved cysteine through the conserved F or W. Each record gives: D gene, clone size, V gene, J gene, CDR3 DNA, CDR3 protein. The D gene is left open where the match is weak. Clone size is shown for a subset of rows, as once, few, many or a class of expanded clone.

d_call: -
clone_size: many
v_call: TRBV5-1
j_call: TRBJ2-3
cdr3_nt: TGCGCCAGCAGCTTGGGTCTAGCGAGCACAGATACGCAGTATTTT
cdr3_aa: CASSLGLASTDTQYF

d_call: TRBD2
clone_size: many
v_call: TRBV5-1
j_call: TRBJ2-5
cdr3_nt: TGCGCCAGCAGCTTGGCCGAAACTAGCGGGTACCAAGAGACCCAGTACTTC
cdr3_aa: CASSLAETSGYQETQYF

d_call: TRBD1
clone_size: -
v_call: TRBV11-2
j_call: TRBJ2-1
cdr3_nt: TGTGCCAGCAGCTGGCTTTCCGGACAGGTAGAGCAGTTCTTC
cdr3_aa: CASSWLSGQVEQFF

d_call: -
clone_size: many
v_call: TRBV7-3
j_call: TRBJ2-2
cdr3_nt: TGTGCCAGCAGCTTAACAGTGGCCGGGGAGCTGTTTTTT
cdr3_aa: CASSLTVAGELFF

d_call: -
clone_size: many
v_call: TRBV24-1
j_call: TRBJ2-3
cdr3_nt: TGTGCCACCGGTCCAGGACACCTCTACACAGATACGCAGTATTTT
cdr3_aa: CATGPGHLYTDTQYF

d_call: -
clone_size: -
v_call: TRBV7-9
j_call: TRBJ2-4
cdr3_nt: TGTGCCAGCAGCGCCGTCAGCGACCTAGCCAAAAACATTCAGGACTTC
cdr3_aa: CASSAVSDLAKNIQDF

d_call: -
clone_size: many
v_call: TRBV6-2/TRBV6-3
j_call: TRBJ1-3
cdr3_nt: TGTGCCAGCAGCAACTCTGGAAACACCATATATTTT
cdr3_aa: CASSNSGNTIYF

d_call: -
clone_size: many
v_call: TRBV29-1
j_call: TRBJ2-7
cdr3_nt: TGCAGCGCCTCGGCCTTCTACGAGCAGTACTTC
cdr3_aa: CSASAFYEQYF

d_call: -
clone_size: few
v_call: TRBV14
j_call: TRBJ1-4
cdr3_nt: TGTGCCAGCAGCCACGGGGACGGCGGGGAAAAACTGTTTTTT
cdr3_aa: CASSHGDGGEKLFF

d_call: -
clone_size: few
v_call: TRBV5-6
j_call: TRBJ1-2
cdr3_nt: TGTGCCAGCAGCTTGATCGACAGGGGCTACACCTTC
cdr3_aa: CASSLIDRGYTF

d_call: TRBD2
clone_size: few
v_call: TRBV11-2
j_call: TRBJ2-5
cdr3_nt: TGTGCCAGCAGCTTCCCAGCGGGGATACTGGAGACCCAGTACTTC
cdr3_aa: CASSFPAGILETQYF

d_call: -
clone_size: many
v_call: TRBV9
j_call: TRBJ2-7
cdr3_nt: TGTGCCAGCAGCGTAGGGGGTTCTGCGGTGGCCTCCTACGAGCAGTACTTC
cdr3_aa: CASSVGGSAVASYEQYF

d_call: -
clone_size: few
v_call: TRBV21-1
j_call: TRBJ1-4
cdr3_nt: TGTGCCAGCAGTACCCGGGACAGGGGCTCTTCAACTAATGAAAAACTGTTTTTT
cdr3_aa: CASSTRDRGSSTNEKLFF

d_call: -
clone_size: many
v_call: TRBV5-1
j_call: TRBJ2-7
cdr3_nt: TGCGCCAGCAGCTTTAGTCCGAGCTCCTACGAGCAGTACTTC
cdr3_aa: CASSFSPSSYEQYF

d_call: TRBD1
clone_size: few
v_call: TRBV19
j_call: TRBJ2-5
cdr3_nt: TGTGCCAGTAGGCCGACCGACAGGGGAGAGACCCAGTACTTC
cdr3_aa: CASRPTDRGETQYF

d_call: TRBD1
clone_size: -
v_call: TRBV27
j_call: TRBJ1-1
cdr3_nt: TGTGCCAGCAGTTTACAGGGGGCCTCTGAAGCTTTCTTT
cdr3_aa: CASSLQGASEAFF

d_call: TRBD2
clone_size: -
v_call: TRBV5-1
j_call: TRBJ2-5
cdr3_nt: TGCGCCAGCAGCCGGGGGACTAGCGGAAAAGAGACCCAGTACTTC
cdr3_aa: CASSRGTSGKETQYF